The 5 T cell receptor beta chains below all came from one sample that was sequenced in a study of technical replicates of blood from a few donors. Some clones are missing from TCRdb's copy, which holds only in-frame ones; the method was immunoSEQ multiplex PCR. The sample holds more than 65,000 clones, about 91% seen once. The specimen was T cells isolated from PBMCs. Every receptor here comes from a human donor in good health.

The chain employs TRBV7-3 and TRBJ2-1; D possibly corresponds to TRBD1 (6 bases). V lost 5 bases, J lost 7 bases, and 21 bases lay in between. In germline, CDR1 is SGHTA, CDR2 FQGTGA. The CDR3 runs to 16 residues. This CDR3 is CASSALLGGAINEQFF. CDR3 coding DNA: TGTGCCAGCAGCGCCCTTTTAGGGGGAGCGATTAATGAGCAGTTCTTC.

This chain links TRBV30 with TRBJ2-1; tentatively, D is TRBD2 (7 bases). The CDR3 loop spans 11 amino acids. Germline-derived CDR1 and CDR2 are GTSNPN and SVGIG (reference sequence). With 0 bases removed from V and 15 bases from J, the gap between germline ends came to 12 bases. CDR3: CAWSVLGGGFF. CDR3 bases: TGTGCCTGGAGTGTACTGGGAGGGGGGTTCTTC.

The chain uses TRBV27 and TRBJ2-1; D uncertain. V was pared by 6 bases and J by 4 bases, with 4 bases between. CDR1 is MNHEY, CDR2 SMNVEV, per germline (reference sequence). The CDR3 loop spans 11 amino acids. DNA for the CDR3: TGTGCCAGCAGAGAGTACAATGAGCAGTTCTTC. Its translation: CASREYNEQFF.

This clone was found once. The chain couples TRBV5-6 to TRBJ2-2; TRBD1 matches at 8 bases. Trimming cost V 4 bases and J 6 bases; bases outside gene matches: 5. This CDR3 comprises 14 residues. From germline, CDR1 is SGHDT and CDR2 YYEEEE. The CDR3 region has the DNA TGTGCCAGCAGCCCGGGACAGGACGCCGGGGAGCTGTTTTTT. It specifies CASSPGQDAGELFF.

This clone was seen once. V and J are TRBV19 and TRBJ2-1, with 10 positions matching TRBD2. J lost 4 bases, V lost 7 bases, and 10 bases had no gene match. CDR1 LNHDA and CDR2 SQIVND come from the germline V gene (reference sequence). This CDR3 has 16 amino acids. The CDR3 region is CASIRSGTSEYNEQFF. The CDR3 coding sequence is TGTGCCAGTATTCGCTCTGGGACTAGCGAGTACAATGAGCAGTTCTTC. Full variable domain (outside the CDR3, taken from reference TRBV19 and TRBJ2-1): DGGITQSPKYLFRKEGQNVTLSCEQNLNHDAMYWYRQDPGQGLRLIYYSQIVNDFQKGDIAEGYSVSREKKESFPLTVTSAQKNPTAFYLCASIRSGTSEYNEQFFGPGTRLTVL.